This TCR beta chain was sequenced for a study of vaccination effects on CD4 cells after COVID-19. Findings and limits, study-wide: Marked contraction was observed in infection-induced and vaccine-induced clones late after vaccination. Only a few convalescent patients and no early post-infection timepoints featured in the study.

Upon completion of roughly ten days in culture, CD4+ T cells were isolated. Each participant was given two doses of one vaccine (BNT162b2 or mRNA-1273). Half the medium was replaced with IL-2 medium on days 3 and 7. Remarks on this clone: What it recognizes is unknown.

The assay was immunoSEQ multiplex PCR, and TCRdb's table has in-frame clones only and misses some. The repertoire holds about 73,000 clones, with around 73% as singletons. The CDR3 loop spans 16 amino acids. V lost 4 bases and J lost 4, with 17 bases in between. Germline loops: CDR1 MDHEN, CDR2 SYDVKM. This clonotype was obtained from a human donor who received a COVID-19 vaccine. Sequencing used CD4+ T cells from PBMCs cultured without peptide, obtained after COVID-19 vaccination. J is TRBJ2-1 and V is TRBV28; D might be TRBD1 or TRBD2, each matching 5 bases. The CDR3 loop reads CASSYPVFGAYNEQFF. Written as DNA, the CDR3 is TGTGCCAGCAGTTACCCCGTATTCGGGGCTTACAATGAGCAGTTCTTC.